These T cell receptor beta chains were read from a single sample in a study of T cell responses to AZD1222 COVID-19 vaccine. Profiling relied on immunoSEQ multiplex PCR, and the TCRdb table lists in-frame clones only, not all of them. The sample contains approximately 150,000 clones, roughly nine tenths of which appear only once. This specimen was peripheral blood, taken 28 days after the second AZD1222 dose. The receptor source for this set is an adult who received the AZD1222 COVID-19 vaccine. CDR3s include the opening cysteine and the closing phenylalanine or tryptophan. Fields, in order: D gene, clone size, V gene, J gene, CDR3 DNA, CDR3 protein. D genes are given only for firm matches. Where a row states a size, it is once, few, many or the class of an expanded clone; other rows omit it.

TRBD1,.,TRBV28,TRBJ1-5,TGTGCCAGCAGTTTAAGAGGGGCAGGGGGCGTCCAGCCCCAGCATTTT,CASSLRGAGGVQPQHF
.,.,TRBV11-3,TRBJ2-1,TGTGCCAGCAGCTTAGGGTTGTGGGGAAAAAGCTCCTACAATGAGCAGTTCTTC,CASSLGLWGKSSYNEQFF
.,.,TRBV5-4,TRBJ2-5,TGTGCCAGCAGCGGCGTAGTGGACTATAGTCGGTCCCAAGAGACCCAGTACTTC,CASSGVVDYSRSQETQYF
TRBD2,.,TRBV15,TRBJ2-5,TGTGCCACCAGCAGAGATAGCGGGAGTCCCCCCGAGACCCAGTACTTC,CATSRDSGSPPETQYF
TRBD2,.,TRBV5-4,TRBJ2-5,TGTGCCAGCAGCTCTCGACTAGCGGGAGGGGGAGAGACCCAGTACTTC,CASSSRLAGGGETQYF
.,.,TRBV30,TRBJ2-6,TGTGCCTGGAGTGTAGGCAGCCCTGGGGCCAACGTCCTGACTTTC,CAWSVGSPGANVLTF
.,.,TRBV7-8,TRBJ2-5,TGTGCCAGCAGCTCCCGGGCTATGTTGGAGACCCAGTACTTC,CASSSRAMLETQYF
TRBD1,.,TRBV3-1/TRBV3-2,TRBJ1-5,TGTGCCAGCAGCCCTCAGGGGGGAAGCAATCAGCCCCAGCATTTT,CASSPQGGSNQPQHF
.,.,TRBV7-9,TRBJ1-1,TGTGCCAGCAGCTTATGGGTCGGGGAAGCTTTCTTT,CASSLWVGEAFF
TRBD1,once,TRBV19,TRBJ2-5,TGTGCCAGTAGTAGCACCGGGACAGGGAAAGAGACCCAGTACTTC,CASSSTGTGKETQYF
TRBD2,.,TRBV11-2,TRBJ2-1,TGTGCCAGCAGCCCCCGACTAGCGGGATCCTCCTACAATGAGCAGTTCTTC,CASSPRLAGSSYNEQFF
TRBD1,once,TRBV30,TRBJ1-2,TGTGCCTGGATCCCCGGGACAGCTTATGGCTACACCTTC,CAWIPGTAYGYTF
.,.,TRBV4-1,TRBJ1-6,TGCGCCAGCAGCCAAGTTCTTAGGAATAATTCACCCCTCCACTTT,CASSQVLRNNSPLHF
.,.,TRBV4-2,TRBJ2-7,TGTGCCAGCAGCCAAGATCCCAGGCGTCCCTACGAGCAGTACTTC,CASSQDPRRPYEQYF
.,.,TRBV4-1,TRBJ2-7,TGCGCCAGCAGCCAACCCTTAGACAACGAGCAGTACTTC,CASSQPLDNEQYF
TRBD2,once,TRBV2,TRBJ2-3,TGTGCCAGCAGTGAACTAGCGGGGGTGGATACGCAGTATTTT,CASSELAGVDTQYF
.,once,TRBV19,TRBJ1-2,TGTGCCAGTTCTTGGGGTAACTATGGCTACACCTTC,CASSWGNYGYTF
.,once,TRBV19,TRBJ1-1,TGTGCCAGTAGTATTTGGGGGGACACTGAAGCTTTCTTT,CASSIWGDTEAFF
.,.,TRBV6-5,TRBJ1-2,TGTGCCAGCAGTTACTCCCGGCAGTTCAGGTGGTATGGCTACACCTTC,CASSYSRQFRWYGYTF
.,.,TRBV21-1,TRBJ2-7,TGTGCCAGCAGCAAAGGACTGGGGGGGAGGGTTACTCTTCAGTACTTC,CASSKGLGGRVTLQYF
.,.,TRBV3-1/TRBV3-2,TRBJ1-2,TGTGCCAGCAGCCAAGTGCAGGGGATCTACACCTTC,CASSQVQGIYTF
TRBD1,.,TRBV27,TRBJ1-1,TGTGCCAGCATTAAACGCGACAGGGTCACTGAAGCTTTCTTT,CASIKRDRVTEAFF
.,.,TRBV30,TRBJ2-2,TGTGCCTGGAGTGTAATGGTCACCGGGGAGCTGTTTTTT,CAWSVMVTGELFF
.,.,TRBV6-1,TRBJ2-4,TGTGCCAGCAGTGAAGAGGGACAACTCTTTCAGTACTTC,CASSEEGQLFQYF
.,.,TRBV27,TRBJ2-6,TGTGCCAGCAGCTCGTACTTTAGCTCTGGGGCCAACGTCCTGACTTTC,CASSSYFSSGANVLTF
.,once,TRBV3-1/TRBV3-2,TRBJ1-1,TGTGCCAGCAGCCAAGATTATCGGAACACTGAAGCTTTCTTT,CASSQDYRNTEAFF
.,.,TRBV6-1,TRBJ2-7,TGTGCCAGCAGTGACCCAGGGGGGTCCGAGCAGTACTTC,CASSDPGGSEQYF
TRBD1,once,TRBV27,TRBJ2-7,TGTGCCAGCAGTGGGGAGGGACAGGGACCCGAGCAGTACTTC,CASSGEGQGPEQYF
.,.,TRBV15,TRBJ2-1,TGTGCCACCAACTACAATCGTAATGAGCAGTTCTTC,CATNYNRNEQFF
TRBD2,.,TRBV3-1/TRBV3-2,TRBJ2-7,TGTGCCAGCAGCGATCTAGCGGGGGGGAGCTCCTACGAGCAGTACTTC,CASSDLAGGSSYEQYF
.,.,TRBV11-2,TRBJ2-5,TGTGCCAGCAGCTCGAGAGAGACCCAGTACTTC,CASSSRETQYF
TRBD2,.,TRBV6-5,TRBJ2-7,TGTGCCAGCCACTCGGGGGGGTACTCCTACGAGCAGTACTTC,CASHSGGYSYEQYF
.,.,TRBV4-1,TRBJ2-7,TGCGCCAGCAGCCAAGAGATCTATTCTTTTGAGCAGTACTTC,CASSQEIYSFEQYF
.,once,TRBV21-1,TRBJ2-4,TGTGCCAGCAGCAAAAGGGGGGGCGCGAACATTCAGTACTTC,CASSKRGGANIQYF
.,.,TRBV7-3,TRBJ2-5,TGTGCCAGCAGGCCTACCGGGGCGTACCAAGAGACCCAGTACTTC,CASRPTGAYQETQYF
.,.,TRBV11-2,TRBJ2-7,TGTGCCAGCAGCCGCTCTTGGGGCGGGGCGCCCTACTACGAGCAGTACTTC,CASSRSWGGAPYYEQYF
TRBD2,.,TRBV7-2,TRBJ2-7,TGTGCCAGCAGCTTAGCGGGGGGGGCCTACGAGCAGTACTTC,CASSLAGGAYEQYF